This T cell receptor (beta chain) appears in the sequencing data of a study of T cell responses to AZD1222 COVID-19 vaccine. This CDR3 has 18 amino acids. V lost 1 base and J 0 bases, leaving 16 bases between the germline ends. CDR1 is LGHNA and CDR2 is YSLEER in the germline V gene. The table came from immunoSEQ multiplex PCR; TCRdb's copy has only in-frame clones and leaves some out. The sample carries roughly 100,000 clones, about 92% recorded once. The chain joins TRBV4-3 to TRBJ2-1; TRBD2 might be the D (7 bases). Sequenced material: peripheral blood, taken on day 0 of AZD1222 vaccination. The clonotype was recovered from an adult in good health. Written as DNA, the CDR3 is TGCGCCAGCAGCCAAGTACGGGACGGGGGGCCCTCCTACAATGAGCAGTTCTTC. Its protein is CASSQVRDGGPSYNEQFF.